Presented here are 16 T cell receptor beta chains from one specimen sequenced in a study of blood T cell repertoires in COVID-19. Assay: immunoSEQ multiplex PCR; the TCRdb copy retains only in-frame clones and omits some. The sample contains around 170,000 clones, around 83% of which appear only once. Sequencing was done on a sample of peripheral blood. Source of these receptors: an older man who had recovered from COVID-19.

CDR3 bases: TGTGCCACCAGCAGAGCCCCAGGGACAGGGTCTGACTATGGCTACACCTTC. Translating gives CATSRAPGTGSDYGYTF. The gene calls are TRBV15 and TRBJ1-2, with TRBD1 identical over 9 bases. Trimming removed 1 base from V and 3 bases from J; junction bases left unmatched: 9. Germline loops: CDR1 LNHNV, CDR2 YYDKDF (reference sequence). The CDR3 length is 17 residues.

The chain combines TRBV12-3 or TRBV12-4 with TRBJ2-4, with D unclear. The ends were cut back, 3 bases at V and 4 bases at J, with 7 bases in the middle. The CDR3 length is 13 residues. The CDR3 is CASSFTDKNIQYF. CDR3 bases: TGTGCCAGCAGTTTTACAGATAAAAACATTCAGTACTTC.

This chain uses TRBV19 with TRBJ2-7; 7 bases fit TRBD2. The J segment lost 0 bases and the V segment lost 6 bases, leaving 8 bases of the junction unmatched. From germline, CDR1 is LNHDA and CDR2 SQIVND (reference sequence). The CDR3 is made up of 15 amino acids. In nucleotides, the CDR3 is TGTGCCAGTAGAGACCGGGACTACAGCTCCTACGAGCAGTACTTC. Translated, it gives CASRDRDYSSYEQYF.

CDR3 sequence reads: CASSLGQGAGTEAFF. The CDR3 region has the DNA TGCGCCAGCAGCTTGGGGCAGGGAGCGGGCACTGAAGCTTTCTTT. V and J are TRBV5-1 and TRBJ1-1; D may be TRBD1 (5 bases). The length of the CDR3 is 15 residues. V lost 0 bases, J lost 4 bases, and 13 bases lay in between. Germline V gene data show CDR1 as SGHRS and CDR2 as YFSETQ.

The chain has TRBV13 and TRBJ2-1; TRBD2 matches 9 bases. The germline gives CDR1 PRHDT, CDR2 FYEKMQ (reference sequence). With V trimmed by 5 bases and J by 10 bases, 12 bases remained unmatched. The CDR3 runs 15 residues. The CDR3 loop reads CASSPSGLASPEQFF. Here the CDR3 DNA reads TGTGCCAGCAGCCCTTCGGGACTAGCAAGCCCGGAGCAGTTCTTC.

The sample holds a few counts of this clone. This CDR3 reads CASSQGRTGLGVGDVANYGYTF. The CDR3 DNA sequence: TGTGCCAGCAGCCAAGGGAGGACAGGGCTTGGTGTTGGGGATGTAGCTAACTATGGCTACACCTTC. The genes are TRBV4-2 and TRBJ1-2; 8 bases are shared with TRBD1. Losses at the gene ends were 1 base for V and 0 bases for J; bases not matched to a gene: 22. CDR3 length: 22 amino acids. From germline, CDR1 is LGHNA and CDR2 YNFKEQ.

V and J are TRBV7-9 and TRBJ1-6, with unresolved D. CDR1 and CDR2 (germline): SEHNR, FQNEAQ (reference sequence). This CDR3 contains 15 residues. Trimming cost V 0 bases and J 8 bases, with 11 bases left between them. The CDR3 region has the DNA TGTGCCAGCAGCTTAGCGTCAGTGGTTGATTCACCCCTCCACTTT. This gives the protein CASSLASVVDSPLHF.

This chain uses TRBV5-4 with TRBJ2-1; 12 bases agree with TRBD2. The length of the CDR3 is 15 residues. Germline V lookup: CDR1 SGHNT, CDR2 YYREEE (reference sequence). The V gene end was trimmed by 4 bases and the J gene end by 6 bases; junction bases not matched to a gene: 5. CDR3 in amino acids: CASSKGLAGRNEQFF. The CDR3 nucleotides are TGTGCCAGCAGCAAGGGACTAGCGGGCCGCAATGAGCAGTTCTTC.

This sequence joins TRBV4-1 and TRBJ2-4; 10 positions agree with TRBD1. Germline V gives CDR1 MGHRA, CDR2 YSYEKL. The CDR3 is made up of 17 amino acids. The junction had 13 bases not matched to a gene; V was cut back by 4 bases and J by 7 bases. The CDR3 DNA follows: TGCGCCAGCAGCCTTATCTCCGGGACAGGGGCGGGGAACATTCAGTACTTC. As protein: CASSLISGTGAGNIQYF.

The chain links TRBV7-9 to TRBJ2-7, with 12 bases fitting TRBD1. J lost 7 bases, V lost 1 base, and 8 bases had no gene match. CDR3 size: 16 residues. Germline-derived CDR1 and CDR2 are SEHNR and FQNEAQ (reference sequence). The CDR3 region has the DNA TGTGCCAGCAGCTTAGAACCGGGACAGGGGGCTAGGGAGCAGTACTTC. Encoded protein: CASSLEPGQGAREQYF. Together with reference TRBV7-9 and TRBJ2-7, the CDR3 gives the full variable domain: DTGVSQNPRHKITKRGQNVTFRCDPISEHNRLYWYRQTLGQGPEFLTYFQNEAQLEKSRLLSDRFSAERPKGSFSTLEIQRTEQGDSAMYLCASSLEPGQGAREQYFGPGTRLTVT.

This chain connects TRBV9 to TRBJ2-2; TRBD2 is a possible D gene (6 bases). CDR1 is SGDLS and CDR2 is YYNGEE in the germline V gene. The CDR3 covers 13 residues. The V and J ends lost 3 bases and 7 bases respectively, with 10 bases between them. The chain's CDR3 is CASSAREVGELFF. Here the CDR3 DNA reads TGTGCCAGCAGCGCCAGGGAGGTCGGGGAGCTGTTTTTT.

This clone was counted a single time. V usage is TRBV10-3 and J usage is TRBJ1-2; tentatively, D is TRBD1 (6 bases). The CDR3 spans 14 residues. Trimming pared 3 bases from V and 5 bases from J, leaving 13 bases between. CDR1 and CDR2 from the germline V gene are ENHRY and SYGVKD. The CDR3 reads CAISDGGQPYGYTF. The CDR3 nucleotides read TGTGCCATCAGTGATGGTGGACAGCCGTATGGCTACACCTTC.

J is TRBJ1-2 and V is TRBV5-4; TRBD1 matches at 10 bases. Germline trimming cut 4 bases from V and 2 bases from J; bases unmatched to any gene: 5. The germline gives CDR1 SGHNT, CDR2 YYREEE (reference sequence). The CDR3 spans 15 residues. The CDR3 sequence is CASSPGTGDNYGYTF. CDR3 nucleotides: TGTGCCAGCAGCCCGGGGACAGGGGACAACTATGGCTACACCTTC.

Comments on this clone: Other DNA sequences from this sample encode an identical CDR3 as well. V and J are TRBV5-8 and TRBJ2-5; 8 nucleotides line up with TRBD1. This CDR3 has 14 residues. CDR1 is SGHTS and CDR2 is YDEGEE in the germline V gene. The J segment lost 2 bases and the V segment lost 1 base, leaving 1 base of the junction unmatched. The CDR3, as DNA: TGTGCCAGCAGCTTGACAGGGGGTCAAGAGACCCAGTACTTC. Translation: CASSLTGGQETQYF.

This sequence joins TRBV2 and TRBJ2-5, with TRBD2 matching 8 bases. Losses at the gene ends were 7 bases for V and 4 bases for J; bases not matched to a gene: 11. The V gene's germline CDR1 is SNHLY and CDR2 FYNNEI. The CDR3 is 15 amino acids. The CDR3 DNA sequence: TGTGCCAGCAACGGGAGGGGGGGATCGGTAGAGACCCAGTACTTC. Its translation is CASNGRGGSVETQYF. The variable domain in full, completed from reference TRBV2 and TRBJ2-5, reads EPEVTQTPSHQVTQMGQEVILRCVPISNHLYFYWYRQILGQKVEFLVSFYNNEISEKSEIFDDQFSVERPDGSNFTLKIRSTKLEDSAMYFCASNGRGGSVETQYFGPGTRLLVL.

This chain uses TRBV11-2 with TRBJ2-7; tentatively, D is TRBD2 (6 bases). This CDR3 is built from 14 residues. Trimming pared 4 bases from V and 4 bases from J, leaving 14 bases between. Germline lookup yields CDR1 SGHAT and CDR2 FQNNGV. Here the CDR3 reads CASSWRRGRYEQYF. The CDR3 DNA reads as TGTGCCAGCAGCTGGCGCCGGGGGAGGTACGAGCAGTACTTC.